The entry below gives a single T cell receptor beta chain sequence along with its context. The antigen remains undetermined. This sample was taken from a study of T cell responses to AZD1222 COVID-19 vaccine. Notes on the study in general: Nearly half of spike-specific TCRs reportedly target unmutated variant regions. A rise in Spike-specific TCR breadth and depth followed two AZD1222 doses. Repertoires in all cases were sampled only once the peak T cell response had passed. There were mostly white British donors and more females than males, and clonal diversity was possibly underestimated.

Germline CDR1 and CDR2: SNHLY and FYNNEI. With V trimmed by 10 bases and J by 11 bases, 13 bases remained unmatched. The CDR3 runs to 14 residues. TCRdb's table, derived via immunoSEQ multiplex PCR, lists solely in-frame clones and lacks some. This listing includes about 140,000 clones. The V call is TRBV2, the J call TRBJ1-6, with 8 bases identical to TRBD1. The TCR originated in an adult in good health. Sequencing was performed on peripheral blood. DNA for the CDR3: TGTGCCACCCGGACAGGGTCCTCCGGAACACCCCTCCACTTT. Encoded protein: CATRTGSSGTPLHF.